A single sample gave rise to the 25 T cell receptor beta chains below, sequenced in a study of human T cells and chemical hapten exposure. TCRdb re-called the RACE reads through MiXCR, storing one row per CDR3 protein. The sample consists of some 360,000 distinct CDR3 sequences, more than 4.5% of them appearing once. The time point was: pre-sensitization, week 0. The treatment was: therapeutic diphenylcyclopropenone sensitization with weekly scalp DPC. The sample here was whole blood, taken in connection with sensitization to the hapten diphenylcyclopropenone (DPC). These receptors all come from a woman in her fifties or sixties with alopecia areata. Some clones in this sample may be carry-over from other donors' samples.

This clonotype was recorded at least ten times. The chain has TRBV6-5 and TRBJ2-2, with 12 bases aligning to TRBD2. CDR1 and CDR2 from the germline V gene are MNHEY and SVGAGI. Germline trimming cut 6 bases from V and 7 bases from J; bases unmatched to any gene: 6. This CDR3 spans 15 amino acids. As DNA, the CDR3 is TGTGCCAGCAGACCTACTAGCGGGGGGAACGGGGAGCTGTTTTTT. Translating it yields CASRPTSGGNGELFF.

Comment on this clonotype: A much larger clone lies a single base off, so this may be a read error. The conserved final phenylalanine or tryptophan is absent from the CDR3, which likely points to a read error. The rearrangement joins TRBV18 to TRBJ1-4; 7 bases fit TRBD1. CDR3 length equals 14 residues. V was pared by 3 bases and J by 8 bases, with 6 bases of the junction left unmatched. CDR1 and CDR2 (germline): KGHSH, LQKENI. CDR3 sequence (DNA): TGTGCCAGCTCACCCGACAGGGTGTCCGAAAAACTGTTTTCT. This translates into CASSPDRVSEKLFS.

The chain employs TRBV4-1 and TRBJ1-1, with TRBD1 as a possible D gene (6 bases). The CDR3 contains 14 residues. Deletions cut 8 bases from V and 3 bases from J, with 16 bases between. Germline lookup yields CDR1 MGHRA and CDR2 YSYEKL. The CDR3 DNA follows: TGCGCCAGCGGGGGGGGCGTGAAGGACACTGAAGCTTTCTTT. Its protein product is CASGGGVKDTEAFF.

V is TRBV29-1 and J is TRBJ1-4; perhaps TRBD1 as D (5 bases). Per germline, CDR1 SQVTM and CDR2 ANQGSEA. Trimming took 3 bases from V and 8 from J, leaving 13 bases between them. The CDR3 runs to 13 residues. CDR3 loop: CSVESQGGEKLFF. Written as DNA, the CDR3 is TGCAGCGTTGAGTCGCAGGGAGGCGAAAAACTGTTTTTT.

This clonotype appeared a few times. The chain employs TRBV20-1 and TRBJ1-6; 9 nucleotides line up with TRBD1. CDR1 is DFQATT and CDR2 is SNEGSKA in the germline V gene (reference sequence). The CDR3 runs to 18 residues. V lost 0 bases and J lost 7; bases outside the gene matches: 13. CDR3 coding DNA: TGCAGTGCTAGAGATCCCCTCCTCTTGACAGGGGGGAATTCACCCCTCCACTTT. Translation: CSARDPLLLTGGNSPLHF.

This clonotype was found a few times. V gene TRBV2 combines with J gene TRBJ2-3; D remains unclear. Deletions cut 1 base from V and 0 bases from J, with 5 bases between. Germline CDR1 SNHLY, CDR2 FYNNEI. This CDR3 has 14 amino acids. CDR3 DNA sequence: TGTGCCAGCAGTGAAGGCTTTAGCACAGATACGCAGTATTTT. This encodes CASSEGFSTDTQYF.

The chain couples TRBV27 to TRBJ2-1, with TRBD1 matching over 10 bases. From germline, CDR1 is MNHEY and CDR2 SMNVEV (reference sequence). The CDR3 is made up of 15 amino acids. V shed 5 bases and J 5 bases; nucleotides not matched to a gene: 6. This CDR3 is CASSPTGGAHNEQFF. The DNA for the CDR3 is TGTGCCAGCAGTCCGACAGGGGGCGCCCACAATGAGCAGTTCTTC.

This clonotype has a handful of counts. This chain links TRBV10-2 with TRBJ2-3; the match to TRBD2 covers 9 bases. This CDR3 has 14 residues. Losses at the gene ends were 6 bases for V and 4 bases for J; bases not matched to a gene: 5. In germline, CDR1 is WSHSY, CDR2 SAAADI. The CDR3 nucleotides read TGCGCCAGCAGATCGGGACTAGCCTCAGATACGCAGTATTTT. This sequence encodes CASRSGLASDTQYF.

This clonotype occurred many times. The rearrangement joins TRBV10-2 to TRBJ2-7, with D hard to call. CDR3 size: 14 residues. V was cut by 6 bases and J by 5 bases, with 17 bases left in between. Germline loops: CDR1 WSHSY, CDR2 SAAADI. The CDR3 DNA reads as TGCGCCAGCAGACCTACGGGCCAAGTTAACGAGCAGTACTTC. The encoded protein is CASRPTGQVNEQYF.

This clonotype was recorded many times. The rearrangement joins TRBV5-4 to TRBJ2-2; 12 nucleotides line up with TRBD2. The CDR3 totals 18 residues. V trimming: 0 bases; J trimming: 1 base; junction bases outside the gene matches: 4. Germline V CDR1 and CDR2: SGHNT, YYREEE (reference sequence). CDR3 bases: TGTGCCAGCAGCTTGGGACTAGCGGGAGTTAAGAACACCGGGGAGCTGTTTTTT. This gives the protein CASSLGLAGVKNTGELFF.

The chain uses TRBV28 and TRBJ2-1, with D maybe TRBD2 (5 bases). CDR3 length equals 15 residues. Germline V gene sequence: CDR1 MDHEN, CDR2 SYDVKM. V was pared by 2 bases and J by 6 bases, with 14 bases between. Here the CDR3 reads CASSLVSGMPNEQFF. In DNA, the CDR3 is TGTGCCAGCAGTTTAGTCAGCGGAATGCCCAATGAGCAGTTCTTC.

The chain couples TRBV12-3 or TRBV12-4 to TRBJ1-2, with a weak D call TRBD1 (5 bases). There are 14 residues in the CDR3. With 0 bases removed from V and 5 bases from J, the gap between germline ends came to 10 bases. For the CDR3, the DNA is TGTGCCAGCAGTTTAGCGGCAGGGAAATATGGCTACACCTTC. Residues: CASSLAAGKYGYTF.

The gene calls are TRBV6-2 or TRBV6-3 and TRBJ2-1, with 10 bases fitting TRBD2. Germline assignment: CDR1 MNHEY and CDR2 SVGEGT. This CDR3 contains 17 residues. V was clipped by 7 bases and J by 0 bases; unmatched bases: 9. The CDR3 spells CASKGRGLAVSYNEQFF. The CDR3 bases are TGTGCCAGCAAGGGACGAGGACTAGCGGTCTCCTACAATGAGCAGTTCTTC.

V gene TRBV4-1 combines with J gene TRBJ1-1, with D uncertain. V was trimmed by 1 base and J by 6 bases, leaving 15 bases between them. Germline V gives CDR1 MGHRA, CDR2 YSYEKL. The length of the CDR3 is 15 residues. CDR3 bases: TGCGCCAGCAGCCAAGTAGCCTCAGAACACGCTGAAGCTTTCTTT. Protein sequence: CASSQVASEHAEAFF.

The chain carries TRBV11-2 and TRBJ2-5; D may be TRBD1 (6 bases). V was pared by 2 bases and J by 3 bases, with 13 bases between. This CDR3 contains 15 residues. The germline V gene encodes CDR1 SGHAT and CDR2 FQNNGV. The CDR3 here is CASSLWGHQEETQYF. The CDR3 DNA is TGTGCCAGCAGCTTATGGGGACACCAAGAAGAGACCCAGTACTTC.

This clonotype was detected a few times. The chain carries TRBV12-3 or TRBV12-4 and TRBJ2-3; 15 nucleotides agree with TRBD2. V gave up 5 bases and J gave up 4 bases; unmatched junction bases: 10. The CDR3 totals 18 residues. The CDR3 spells CASSLGLAGGHVADTQYF. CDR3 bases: TGTGCCAGCAGTCTGGGACTAGCGGGGGGCCACGTGGCAGATACGCAGTATTTT.

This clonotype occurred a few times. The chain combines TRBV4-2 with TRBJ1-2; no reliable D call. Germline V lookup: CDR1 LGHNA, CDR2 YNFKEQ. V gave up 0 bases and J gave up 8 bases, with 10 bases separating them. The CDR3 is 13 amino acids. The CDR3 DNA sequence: TGTGCCAGCAGCCAAGATCGAGTAAGCGGCTACACCTTC. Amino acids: CASSQDRVSGYTF.

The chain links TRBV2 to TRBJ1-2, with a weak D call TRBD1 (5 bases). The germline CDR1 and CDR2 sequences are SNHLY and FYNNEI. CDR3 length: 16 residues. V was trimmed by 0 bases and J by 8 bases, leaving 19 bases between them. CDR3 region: CASSEAGGAAGGGYTF. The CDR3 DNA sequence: TGTGCCAGCAGTGAAGCCGGAGGGGCCGCTGGGGGAGGCTACACCTTC.

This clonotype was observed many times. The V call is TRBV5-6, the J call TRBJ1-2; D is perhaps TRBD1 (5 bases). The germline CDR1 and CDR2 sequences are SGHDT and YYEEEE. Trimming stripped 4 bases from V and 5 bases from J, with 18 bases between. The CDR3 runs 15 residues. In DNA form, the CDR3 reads TGTGCCAGCAGCCGGGCGGGGAGGGGAGATTATGGCTACACCTTC. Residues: CASSRAGRGDYGYTF.

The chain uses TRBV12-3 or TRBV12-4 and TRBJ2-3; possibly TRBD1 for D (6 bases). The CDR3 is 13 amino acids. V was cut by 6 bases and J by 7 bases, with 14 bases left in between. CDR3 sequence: CASSSIGGNTQYF. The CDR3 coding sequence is TGTGCCAGCAGCTCCATAGGGGGTAATACGCAGTATTTT.

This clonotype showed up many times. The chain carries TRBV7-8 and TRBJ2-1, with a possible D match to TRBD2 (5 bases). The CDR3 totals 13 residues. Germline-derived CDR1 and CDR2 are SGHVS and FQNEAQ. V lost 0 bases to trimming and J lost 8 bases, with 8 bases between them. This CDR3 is CASSLASSDEQFF. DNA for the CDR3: TGTGCCAGCAGCTTAGCGAGTAGCGATGAGCAGTTCTTC.

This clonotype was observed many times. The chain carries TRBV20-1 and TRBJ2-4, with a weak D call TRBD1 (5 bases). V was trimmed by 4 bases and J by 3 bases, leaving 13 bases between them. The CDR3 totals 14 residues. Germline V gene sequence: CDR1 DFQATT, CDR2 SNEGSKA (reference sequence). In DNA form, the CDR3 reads TGCAGTGCTAATGGAAGGGGTGGCAAAAACATTCAGTACTTC. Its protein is CSANGRGGKNIQYF.

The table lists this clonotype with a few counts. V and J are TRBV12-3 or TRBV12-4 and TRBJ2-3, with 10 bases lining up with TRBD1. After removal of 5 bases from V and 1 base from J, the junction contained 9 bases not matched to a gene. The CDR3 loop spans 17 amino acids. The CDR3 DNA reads TGTGCCAGCAGTCGTCCCGGGACAGGGGCGGGCACAGATACGCAGTATTTT. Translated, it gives CASSRPGTGAGTDTQYF.

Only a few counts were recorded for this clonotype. Here the CDR3 reads CASSQRIMTGDNQPQHF. The CDR3 DNA sequence: TGTGCCAGCAGCCAAAGGATAATGACAGGGGATAATCAGCCCCAGCATTTT. J is TRBJ1-5 and V is TRBV3-1, with TRBD1 matching 8 bases. Germline V gene lookup returns CDR1 LGHDT and CDR2 YNNKEL (reference sequence). V shed 2 bases, J shed 4 bases, and the junction held 10 bases outside the gene matches. CDR3 length equals 17 residues.

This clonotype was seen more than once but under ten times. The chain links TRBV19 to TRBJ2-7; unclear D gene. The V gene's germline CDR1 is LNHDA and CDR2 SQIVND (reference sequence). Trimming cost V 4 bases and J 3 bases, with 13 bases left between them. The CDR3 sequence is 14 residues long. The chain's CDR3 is CASSNKGRVYEQYF. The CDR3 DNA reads TGTGCCAGTAGTAACAAGGGCAGAGTCTACGAGCAGTACTTC.